Reported below is one TCR beta chain. This clonotype was counted once. No cognate antigen has been identified for it. Base qualities are missing; no much larger clone stands one base away. A single read offers scant evidence. The sequencing machine was an Illumina HiSeq 1500. TCRdb redid the processing of the public reads, applying fastp at Q25 and MiXCR, and retained in-frame beta chains. Duplicate CDR3 protein sequences are folded into a single record with the most common DNA and genes. The sample table shows 700,000 to 950,000 distinct CDR3 sequences, and around a third are seen once. Around 12% of the sample rests with the top ten. V ends up 5 bases short and J 9 bases short, with an unmatched junction base count of 7. From cysteine to phenylalanine, the CDR3 is 15 amino acids long. Only CDR3 DNA remains: 45 bases, in frame from the first base. Taken from the germline V gene (reference sequence), the CDR1 and CDR2 loops are PRHDT and FYEKMQ.

These data originate in a study of T cell repertoires in cytomegalovirus infection (dated by TCRdb to the late 2010s). About the investigation overall: Recently identified HLA-C-restricted CMV epitopes, whose presentation resists viral immunomodulation, were targeted by peptide stimulations together with well-studied HLA-B-restricted epitopes. Donor HLA type was relevant to the analysis, because carriage of CMV infection together with the matching HLA type was indicated by public TCR beta signatures.

Overall study results and their limits: The ex vivo response was dominated by HLA-C-restricted CMV-specific TCR beta clonotypes, which also provided the single most frequent clonotype in two of eight donors. Cumulative frequency of public TCR beta family members discriminated carriers of CMV infection plus the relevant HLA type in this cohort and an independent roughly 330-donor cohort.

What the treatment or condition label conveys for this sample: in vitro stimulation with specific CMV peptide epitopes to enrich CMV-specific T cells. Sequenced here: cultured CD8+ T cells from PBMCs, sampled from culture after CMV antigen stimulation. The TCR was taken from a human donor in good health (CMV status not recorded). Some clones in this sample may be carry-over from other donors' samples. Here the chain combines TRBV13 and TRBJ1-6; TRBD1 fits 10 bases in the junction. The CDR3: CASSLRDRGISPLHF. At the DNA level, the sequence is TGTGCCAGCAGCCTCCGGGACAGGGGTATTTCACCCCTCCACTTT. Where the CDR3 stops, the reference TRBV13 and TRBJ1-6 genes take over; the full variable domain is AAGVIQSPRHLIKEKRETATLKCYPIPRHDTVYWYQQGPGQDPQFLISFYEKMQSDKGSIPDRFSAQQFSDYHSELNMSSLELGDSALYFCASSLRDRGISPLHFGNGTRLTVT.